The sequence of this TCR beta chain was determined in a study of blood T cell repertoires in COVID-19. Overall study context: Acute and convalescent COVID-19 samples came from the United States, Italy and Spain. Nucleic acid was either cDNA or gDNA, and it came from T cells, B-cell-depleted T cells, or PBMCs.

The CDR3 is 15 residues long. Germline CDR1 is SGHKS and CDR2 is YYEKEE (reference sequence). V was cut by 0 bases and J by 4 bases, with 11 bases left in between. As originally analysed: Nucleated cell number was recorded as an estimate derived from reference gene primer amplification. Profiling relied on immunoSEQ multiplex PCR, and the TCRdb table lists in-frame clones only, not all of them. V, J and clone size were drawn from that table, and D and trimming were deduced from the DNA. This table holds approximately 140,000 clones, approximately 86% found once. V is TRBV5-5 and J is TRBJ2-1; tentatively, D is TRBD1 (6 bases). The TCR sequence derives from a man aged 65 to 85 with acute or convalescent COVID-19. The sequencing input was peripheral blood. CDR3 residues: CASSLEGEWYNEQFF. The CDR3 nucleotides read TGTGCCAGCAGCTTGGAGGGGGAGTGGTACAATGAGCAGTTCTTC.